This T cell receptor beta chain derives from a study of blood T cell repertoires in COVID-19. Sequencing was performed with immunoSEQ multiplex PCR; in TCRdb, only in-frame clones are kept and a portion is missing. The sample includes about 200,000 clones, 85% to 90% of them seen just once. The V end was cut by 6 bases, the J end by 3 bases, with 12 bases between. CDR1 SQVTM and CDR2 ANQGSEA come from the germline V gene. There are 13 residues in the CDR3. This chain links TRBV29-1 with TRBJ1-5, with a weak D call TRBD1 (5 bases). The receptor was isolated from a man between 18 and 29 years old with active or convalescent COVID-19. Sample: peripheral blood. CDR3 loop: CSVRDSINQPQHF. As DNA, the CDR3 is TGCAGCGTCCGCGACAGTATCAATCAGCCCCAGCATTTT. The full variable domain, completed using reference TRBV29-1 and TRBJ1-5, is SAVISQKPSRDICQRGTSLTIQCQVDSQVTMMFWYRQQPGQSLTLIATANQGSEATYESGFVIDKFPISRPNLTFSTLTVSNMSPEDSSIYLCSVRDSINQPQHFGDGTRLSIL.